These 22 T cell receptor beta chains were all obtained from the same sample, sequenced in a study of graft-versus-host responses after intestinal transplantation. Libraries were prepared by immunoSEQ multiplex PCR; TCRdb keeps only in-frame clonotypes and omits some of them. The table has some 140,000 clones, around nine tenths seen once; the top ten hold approximately 0.17%. These receptors have no known antigen. This specimen consisted of unstimulated CD4+ T cells sorted from spleen or lymph node cells, obtained before intestinal transplant. The origin of the receptors is a human donor who received an intestinal transplant.

V gene TRBV6-5 combines with J gene TRBJ2-1; a weak D match, TRBD2 (5 bases). CDR3 size: 15 residues. The germline V and J ends were trimmed by 8 bases and 10 bases, with 24 bases remaining between them. CDR1 MNHEY and CDR2 SVGAGI come from the germline V gene. The CDR3 region has the DNA TGTGCCAGCTCCCCCACACAGAGGCCGACGGGGGAGCAGTTCTTC. Its translation: CASSPTQRPTGEQFF.

This rearrangement joins TRBV2 to TRBJ2-7, with 11 positions matching TRBD1. This CDR3 has 15 residues. Per the germline V gene, CDR1 is SNHLY and CDR2 is FYNNEI. Trimming cost V 6 bases and J 6 bases; bases outside gene matches: 10. CDR3 sequence: CASSLDGTGGREQYF. DNA of the CDR3: TGTGCCAGCAGCCTCGACGGGACAGGGGGTCGCGAGCAGTACTTC.

This clone appeared a single time. The junction departs from germline at one end; a sequencing error may be responsible. The genes are TRBV6-6 and TRBJ2-7; D ambiguous. This CDR3 comprises 13 residues. The V gene's germline CDR1 is MNHNY and CDR2 SVGAGI (reference sequence). CDR3 region: CASTPRLDGAGTF. The CDR3 DNA reads as TGTGCCAGCACCCCGAGGTTAGACGGAGCCGGAACCTTC.

The chain couples TRBV7-9 to TRBJ1-1; the D gene is possibly TRBD1 (5 bases). V was trimmed by 1 base and J by 1 base, leaving 7 bases between them. The germline CDR1 and CDR2 sequences are SEHNR and FQNEAQ (reference sequence). This CDR3 contains 14 residues. This chain's CDR3 is CASSLDQGNTEAFF. The CDR3 nucleotides read TGTGCCAGCAGCTTAGATCAGGGGAACACTGAAGCTTTCTTT.

The table lists this clone with a count of one. The V and J genes are TRBV6-1 and TRBJ2-6; TRBD1 aligns across 9 bases. Germline loops: CDR1 MNHNS, CDR2 SASEGT. The CDR3 loop spans 15 amino acids. Trimming removed 5 bases from V and 2 bases from J; junction bases left unmatched: 1. The CDR3 here is CASSRQGAGANVLTF. CDR3 nucleotide sequence: TGTGCCAGCAGTCGACAGGGGGCTGGGGCCAACGTCCTGACTTTC.

The chain has TRBV27 and TRBJ1-5; D is ambiguous. Trimming removed 5 bases from V and 3 bases from J, with 17 bases in between. The CDR3 covers 16 residues. Germline lookup yields CDR1 MNHEY and CDR2 SMNVEV (reference sequence). CDR3 in DNA: TGTGCCAGCAGTCCGGTCATTGGACGGTACAATCAGCCCCAGCATTTT. This sequence encodes CASSPVIGRYNQPQHF.

The V call is TRBV29-1, the J call TRBJ1-2, with a tentative D call TRBD1 (5 bases). The germline V and J ends were trimmed by 3 bases and 7 bases, with 21 bases remaining between them. CDR3 length: 15 residues. CDR1 SQVTM and CDR2 ANQGSEA come from the germline V gene. In DNA, the CDR3 is TGCAGCGTTGATGTGTGGCCGGGACCGAAGGGTGGCTACACCTTC. Translating it yields CSVDVWPGPKGGYTF.

The chain uses TRBV9 and TRBJ2-2; D may be TRBD1 (7 bases). The length of the CDR3 is 14 residues. Germline assignment: CDR1 SGDLS and CDR2 YYNGEE. The V gene lost 5 bases and the J gene lost 5 bases, with 13 bases spanning the gap. In DNA, the CDR3 is TGTGCCAGCAGGGAGGGACAGACTACCGGGGAGCTGTTTTTT. This encodes CASREGQTTGELFF.

V and J are TRBV5-1 and TRBJ1-2; possible D gene TRBD1, 6 bases. From germline, CDR1 is SGHRS and CDR2 YFSETQ. V was pared by 2 bases and J by 3 bases, with 14 bases between. The CDR3 totals 15 residues. CDR3 coding DNA: TGCGCCAGCAGCTTAACAGGGAACGGGGACTATGGCTACACCTTC. Protein product: CASSLTGNGDYGYTF.

This clone appeared once. The chain couples TRBV4-2 to TRBJ1-2; 10 bases are shared with TRBD1. Trimming took 0 bases from V and 5 from J; bases not matched to a gene: 9. The germline gives CDR1 LGHNA, CDR2 YNFKEQ. The CDR3 consists of 17 residues. The CDR3 spells CASSQDLWRQGAYGYTF. CDR3 sequence (DNA): TGTGCCAGCAGCCAAGATCTTTGGCGACAGGGGGCTTATGGCTACACCTTC.

The chain is built from TRBV7-2 and TRBJ2-1; 9 bases align to TRBD2. From germline, CDR1 is SGHTA and CDR2 FQGNSA. Losses at the gene ends were 5 bases for V and 6 bases for J; bases not matched to a gene: 5. This CDR3 spans 14 amino acids. DNA for the CDR3: TGTGCCAGCAGCAAGGGACTAGCACGCAATGAGCAGTTCTTC. It specifies CASSKGLARNEQFF.

The genes are TRBV13 and TRBJ1-1; TRBD1 matches 8 bases. Germline trimming cut 4 bases from V and 7 bases from J; bases unmatched to any gene: 11. Germline loops: CDR1 PRHDT, CDR2 FYEKMQ (reference sequence). This CDR3 contains 15 residues. CDR3 protein: CASSYASGTGDEAFF. The CDR3 DNA reads as TGTGCCAGCAGCTATGCCTCCGGGACAGGCGATGAAGCTTTCTTT.

The V call is TRBV10-3, the J call TRBJ1-2; 8 bases line up with TRBD1. With V trimmed by 8 bases and J by 2 bases, 13 bases remained unmatched. The CDR3 has 16 residues. The germline V gene encodes CDR1 ENHRY and CDR2 SYGVKD. CDR3 in amino acids: CAIPKGRQGWNYGYTF. The CDR3 coding sequence is TGTGCCATCCCTAAAGGAAGACAGGGGTGGAACTATGGCTACACCTTC.

The chain couples TRBV5-1 to TRBJ2-1; D might be TRBD2 (6 bases). The ends were cut back, 4 bases at V and 1 base at J, with 12 bases in the middle. Germline values: CDR1 SGHRS, CDR2 YFSETQ. The CDR3 sequence is 15 residues long. The CDR3 loop reads CASSLLAGSYNEQFF. The CDR3 DNA sequence: TGCGCCAGCAGCCTACTAGCAGGGTCCTACAATGAGCAGTTCTTC.

The rearrangement links TRBV12-5 to TRBJ1-1; no clear D. The V gene lost 9 bases and the J gene lost 1 base, with 9 bases spanning the gap. This CDR3 comprises 12 residues. Germline V gene sequence: CDR1 LGHNT, CDR2 FRNRAP. The CDR3 DNA reads as TGTGCTAGCAGCCAGGAGAACACTGAAGCTTTCTTT. It is translated as CASSQENTEAFF.

The CDR3 bases are TGTGCCAGCAGCTCCAAAGATACGCAGTATTTT. Protein sequence: CASSSKDTQYF. J is TRBJ2-3 and V is TRBV11-1, with no clear D. This CDR3 is 11 amino acids long. V lost 4 bases, J lost 5 bases, and 4 bases lay in between. Per germline, CDR1 SGHAT and CDR2 FQDESV (reference sequence).

The chain is built from TRBV5-4 and TRBJ1-2; 7 bases match TRBD1. The V gene's germline CDR1 is SGHNT and CDR2 YYREEE (reference sequence). J lost 0 bases, V lost 4 bases, and 3 bases had no gene match. The CDR3 consists of 14 residues. The CDR3 protein is CASSVRGANYGYTF. The CDR3 DNA reads TGTGCCAGCAGCGTCAGGGGGGCTAACTATGGCTACACCTTC.

This chain joins TRBV19 and TRBJ2-7; the D gene is possibly TRBD1 (6 bases). The germline V and J ends were trimmed by 4 bases and 3 bases, with 19 bases remaining between them. CDR3 size: 16 residues. CDR1 LNHDA and CDR2 SQIVND come from the germline V gene (reference sequence). The CDR3 bases are TGTGCCAGTAGTACCCCCCCCGACAGGAGTGTCTACGAGCAGTACTTC. Amino acids: CASSTPPDRSVYEQYF.

The J gene is TRBJ2-7, the V gene TRBV29-1; 9 bases are shared with TRBD1. The J segment lost 0 bases and the V segment lost 4 bases, leaving 1 base of the junction unmatched. Germline loops: CDR1 SQVTM, CDR2 ANQGSEA. The length of the CDR3 is 13 residues. CDR3 in amino acids: CSVVTGGSYEQYF. DNA for the CDR3: TGCAGCGTTGTGACAGGGGGCTCCTACGAGCAGTACTTC.

A single count supports this clone. The chain links TRBV6-1 to TRBJ1-5; no clear D. V lost 6 bases and J 0 bases, leaving 6 bases between the germline ends. Germline CDR1 is MNHNS and CDR2 is SASEGT. The CDR3 contains 13 residues. DNA for the CDR3: TGTGCCAGCAGGAATCTTAGCAATCAGCCCCAGCATTTT. Amino acid sequence: CASRNLSNQPQHF.

The chain combines TRBV5-6 with TRBJ1-1; 11 bases match TRBD1. Losses at the gene ends were 4 bases for V and 11 bases for J; bases not matched to a gene: 4. This CDR3 region has 12 residues. Germline-derived CDR1 and CDR2 are SGHDT and YYEEEE. The CDR3 nucleotides read TGTGCCAGCAGCCGGGACAGGGGGTACGCTTTCTTT. Protein sequence: CASSRDRGYAFF.

This rearrangement joins TRBV11-2 to TRBJ2-3; the D gene could be TRBD1 or TRBD2 (6 bases each). Per the germline V gene, CDR1 is SGHAT and CDR2 is FQNNGV. The CDR3 is 13 amino acids. Trimming removed 7 bases from V and 1 base from J, with 9 bases in between. The CDR3 coding sequence is TGTGCCAGCAAAAGGGGGGGCACAGATACGCAGTATTTT. Residues: CASKRGGTDTQYF.